Each of the 25 T cell receptor beta chains below was sequenced from the same sample in a study of CD8 T cells in ankylosing spondylitis. A single record per CDR3 protein comes from TCRdb applying MiXCR to the 5' RACE reads. The sample yields tens of thousands of distinct CDR3 sequences, roughly 7.3% seen once. The source material was blood, either unsorted or a sorted T cell fraction (not recorded which). The origin of the receptors is a female donor with ankylosing spondylitis or in good health (not recorded which).

The sample holds a few counts of this clonotype. The chain combines TRBV20-1 with TRBJ2-1; 7 nucleotides match TRBD2. The trim removed 3 bases at V and 4 bases at J, leaving 6 bases unmatched. CDR3 length: 14 amino acids. CDR1 is DFQATT, CDR2 SNEGSKA, per germline (reference sequence). This CDR3 reads CSASPSGLYNEQFF. DNA of the CDR3: TGCAGTGCTAGCCCTAGCGGACTTTACAATGAGCAGTTCTTC.

Comment on this clonotype: The junction does not match germline at one end; this may be a read error. The rearrangement uses TRBV6-2 or TRBV6-3 and TRBJ2-2; a weak D match, TRBD1 (6 bases). The CDR3 length is 15 residues. From germline, CDR1 is MNHEY and CDR2 SVGEGT. CDR3 nucleotide sequence: TGTGCCAGCAGTTATTCAGACAGGCTCACCGAGGAGCTGTTTTTT. Amino acids: CASSYSDRLTEELFF.

The chain recombines TRBV11-2 with TRBJ1-1; TRBD1 is a possible D gene (6 bases). The CDR3 covers 16 residues. Germline assignment: CDR1 SGHAT and CDR2 FQNNGV. The V end lost 3 bases, the J end lost 6 bases, and 20 bases lay between the germline ends. Written as DNA, the CDR3 is TGTGCCAGCAGCTTGTCACAGGGTCTTAGGGAATCTGAAGCTTTCTTT. Translation: CASSLSQGLRESEAFF.

At least ten counts were recorded for this clonotype. The J gene is TRBJ1-1, the V gene TRBV5-1, with D tentatively TRBD1 (5 bases). CDR1 SGHRS and CDR2 YFSETQ come from the germline V gene. Trimming shortened V by 4 bases and J by 7 bases, and 17 bases separated the two germline ends. The CDR3 is 14 amino acids. The CDR3 reads CASSPGHPIIEAFF. The CDR3 DNA reads as TGCGCCAGCAGCCCTGGACACCCGATAATTGAAGCTTTCTTT.

This clonotype was counted many times. The rearrangement joins TRBV20-1 to TRBJ2-5; perhaps TRBD1 as D (5 bases). The CDR3 covers 13 residues. Trimming removed 2 bases from V and 4 bases from J, with 11 bases in between. In germline, CDR1 is DFQATT, CDR2 SNEGSKA (reference sequence). The CDR3 reads CSARLQGAETQYF. DNA for the CDR3: TGCAGTGCTAGACTGCAGGGCGCAGAGACCCAGTACTTC.

This clonotype has at least ten counts. The rearrangement links TRBV30 to TRBJ2-1; TRBD2 aligns across 7 bases. The germline V gene has CDR1 GTSNPN and CDR2 SVGIG (reference sequence). V was clipped by 5 bases and J by 10 bases; unmatched bases: 8. The CDR3 is made up of 12 amino acids. As DNA, the CDR3 is TGTGCCTGGGGGAGGGGACTGGGCGAGCAGTTCTTC. It encodes CAWGRGLGEQFF.

A few counts support this clonotype. The chain links TRBV5-6 to TRBJ2-2, with 9 bases lining up with TRBD2. Germline CDR1 reads SGHDT; CDR2 reads YYEEEE. CDR3 size: 17 residues. The V and J ends lost 0 bases and 4 bases, in that order; junction bases with no gene match: 7. The CDR3 nucleotides are TGTGCCAGCAGCTTGGCCCTAGCGGGGTCCTTCACCGGGGAGCTGTTTTTT. It yields the protein CASSLALAGSFTGELFF.

The rearrangement joins TRBV5-1 to TRBJ2-2, with 8 bases fitting TRBD1. Germline trimming cut 0 bases from V and 4 bases from J; bases unmatched to any gene: 8. CDR3 length: 17 residues. Germline-derived CDR1 and CDR2 are SGHRS and YFSETQ. CDR3 sequence: CASSLGSRGRGTGELFF. CDR3 DNA: TGCGCCAGCAGCTTGGGGTCCAGGGGGCGAGGCACCGGGGAGCTGTTTTTT.

The V call is TRBV5-1, the J call TRBJ2-5; TRBD2 matches 8 bases. The V gene end was trimmed by 8 bases and the J gene end by 4 bases; junction bases not matched to a gene: 10. CDR1 and CDR2 (germline): SGHRS, YFSETQ. CDR3 length: 14 amino acids. The DNA for the CDR3 is TGCGCCAGTACCACGGGGGGGCCAGGAGAGACCCAGTACTTC. This sequence encodes CASTTGGPGETQYF.

This clonotype was found many times. This sequence joins TRBV9 and TRBJ2-7; D uncertain. CDR1 is SGDLS, CDR2 YYNGEE, per germline. V shed 6 bases and J shed 0 bases, with 13 bases lying between them. This CDR3 spans 14 amino acids. For the CDR3, the DNA is TGTGCCAGCATCATCCGAACTGACTCCTACGAGCAGTACGTC. The encoded protein is CASIIRTDSYEQYV.

This clonotype was seen ten or more times. The chain joins TRBV6-5 to TRBJ2-1, with D uncertain. This CDR3 is 14 amino acids long. Trimming took 4 bases from V and 4 from J, leaving 11 bases between them. Per germline, CDR1 MNHEY and CDR2 SVGAGI. The CDR3 nucleotides read TGTGCCAGCAGTTCCCTGGACCCTTACAATGAGCAGTTCTTC. The encoded protein is CASSSLDPYNEQFF.

There are many counts of this clonotype. The chain is built from TRBV5-1 and TRBJ2-1, with no clear D. This CDR3 spans 15 amino acids. The germline CDR1 and CDR2 sequences are SGHRS and YFSETQ. The V gene lost 2 bases and the J gene lost 6 bases, with 15 bases spanning the gap. The CDR3 sequence is CASSLSGPLGNEQFF. The CDR3 DNA is TGCGCCAGCAGCTTATCCGGGCCCTTGGGCAATGAGCAGTTCTTC.

This clonotype occurred many times. The chain links TRBV21-1 to TRBJ2-2. TRBV21-1 corresponds to a pseudogene. The CDR3 contains 16 residues. CDR3 loop: CASRKTVSMNTGELFF. The CDR3 DNA is TGTGCCAGCAGAAAGACAGTCTCCATGAACACCGGGGAGCTGTTTTTT.

Ten or more counts support this clonotype. This chain connects TRBV5-1 to TRBJ2-1; tentative D call: TRBD1 (6 bases). Looked up from germline, CDR1 is SGHRS and CDR2 is YFSETQ. This CDR3 is built from 16 residues. The germline V and J ends were trimmed by 9 bases and 0 bases, with 19 bases remaining between them. The CDR3 loop reads CAIPMRGTSSYNEQFF. CDR3 DNA sequence: TGCGCCATCCCCATGAGGGGGACGAGCTCCTACAATGAGCAGTTCTTC.

At least ten counts were recorded for this clonotype. The chain recombines TRBV9 with TRBJ1-2; D is possibly TRBD1 (5 bases). Looked up from germline, CDR1 is SGDLS and CDR2 is YYNGEE. With 4 bases removed from V and 8 bases from J, the gap between germline ends came to 18 bases. The CDR3 runs to 14 residues. In nucleotides, the CDR3 is TGTGCCAGCAGCACTCAGCCCGGGGGTGGCGGCTACACCTTC. Translating it yields CASSTQPGGGGYTF.

This clonotype has at least ten counts. The J gene is TRBJ2-1, the V gene TRBV5-1; 16 positions match TRBD2. V was pared by 4 bases and J by 7 bases, with 11 bases of the junction left unmatched. The CDR3 extends over 18 amino acids. The germline V gene has CDR1 SGHRS and CDR2 YFSETQ. The CDR3 protein is CASSGANPGLAGGNEQFF. The CDR3 region has the DNA TGCGCCAGCAGCGGTGCCAACCCGGGACTAGCGGGGGGGAATGAGCAGTTCTTC. The full variable domain, completed using reference TRBV5-1 and TRBJ2-1, is KAGVTQTPRYLIKTRGQQVTLSCSPISGHRSVSWYQQTPGQGLQFLFEYFSETQRNKGNFPGRFSGRQFSNSRSEMNVSTLELGDSALYLCASSGANPGLAGGNEQFFGPGTRLTVL.

The chain joins TRBV28 to TRBJ1-4; D might be TRBD1 (5 bases). This CDR3 has 12 amino acids. V lost 6 bases and J lost 8, with 10 bases in between. Germline-derived CDR1 and CDR2 are MDHEN and SYDVKM. DNA of the CDR3: TGTGCCAGCAGCCGAGGGGAGGAAAAACTGTTTTTT. Residues: CASSRGEEKLFF.

This clonotype was counted ten times or more. This chain links TRBV5-1 with TRBJ2-1; 9 bases align to TRBD2. This CDR3 region has 15 residues. Germline lookup yields CDR1 SGHRS and CDR2 YFSETQ. V lost 1 base and J lost 4; bases outside the gene matches: 3. CDR3: CASSLLAGGYNEQFF. The DNA for the CDR3 is TGCGCCAGCAGCTTGCTGGCGGGGGGGTACAATGAGCAGTTCTTC.

This CDR3 reads CASSSLRGVSETQYF. CDR3 nucleotides: TGTGCCAGCAGCTCCCTCAGGGGGGTGAGCGAGACCCAGTACTTC. The chain joins TRBV13 to TRBJ2-5; tentative D call: TRBD1 (7 bases). Germline lookup yields CDR1 PRHDT and CDR2 FYEKMQ (reference sequence). The V and J ends lost 4 bases and 5 bases respectively, with 17 bases between them. This CDR3 spans 15 amino acids.

The chain combines TRBV29-1 with TRBJ1-1; the D gene is possibly TRBD1 (5 bases). Germline-derived CDR1 and CDR2 are SQVTM and ANQGSEA. The V end lost 0 bases, the J end lost 1 base, and 12 bases lay between the germline ends. The CDR3 is 15 amino acids. Here the CDR3 DNA reads TGCAGCGTTGAAGATGGGGGTGGATGGAACACTGAAGCTTTCTTT. It codes for CSVEDGGGWNTEAFF.

This chain connects TRBV11-1 to TRBJ2-3, with D perhaps assigned TRBD1 or TRBD2 (5 bases each). CDR1 is SGHAT and CDR2 is FQDESV in the germline V gene (reference sequence). The CDR3 runs to 19 residues. V was cut by 2 bases and J by 0 bases, with 21 bases left in between. CDR3 in DNA: TGTGCCAGCAGCTTATTGTCCGGGGACCGCCCTAGAAGCACAGATACGCAGTATTTT. Residues: CASSLLSGDRPRSTDTQYF.

Only one count was recorded for this clonotype. The junction departs from the called germline gene at one end, perhaps through a read error. This chain links TRBV10-3 with TRBJ2-1; 9 bases are a match to TRBD2. The CDR3 consists of 19 residues. CDR1 is ENHRY, CDR2 SYGVKD, per germline. CDR3: CTICFYGSGGKGSYNEQFF. The CDR3 DNA follows: TGTACCATCTGTTTCTATGGTAGCGGGGGTAAGGGCTCCTACAATGAGCAGTTCTTC.

The sample holds many counts of this clonotype. The chain carries TRBV20-1 and TRBJ1-5; D remains ambiguous. Germline V gene sequence: CDR1 DFQATT, CDR2 SNEGSKA (reference sequence). Between the trimmed V and J ends, which lost 1 base and 5 bases, there was a span of 15 bases. The CDR3 runs to 15 residues. CDR3 sequence reads: CSARGSGLWYQPQHF. DNA of the CDR3: TGCAGTGCTAGAGGATCCGGGCTATGGTATCAGCCCCAGCATTTT.

This clonotype was seen repeatedly, ten times or more. This rearrangement joins TRBV20-1 to TRBJ1-1; D might be TRBD1 (5 bases). The CDR3 is 12 residues long. Germline V gene sequence: CDR1 DFQATT, CDR2 SNEGSKA (reference sequence). Trimming removed 2 bases from V and 2 bases from J, with 6 bases in between. The CDR3 region is CSARQGNTEAFF. For the CDR3, the DNA is TGCAGTGCTAGACAGGGAAACACTGAAGCTTTCTTT.

This clonotype was seen many times. The CDR3: CAIRKDRGAEAFF. The CDR3 nucleotides are TGTGCCATCAGAAAAGACAGGGGAGCTGAAGCTTTCTTT. The chain links TRBV10-3 to TRBJ1-1, with 8 bases identical to TRBD1. Germline V gene data show CDR1 as ENHRY and CDR2 as SYGVKD. The CDR3 has 13 amino acids. After removal of 6 bases from V and 6 bases from J, the junction contained 6 bases not matched to a gene.